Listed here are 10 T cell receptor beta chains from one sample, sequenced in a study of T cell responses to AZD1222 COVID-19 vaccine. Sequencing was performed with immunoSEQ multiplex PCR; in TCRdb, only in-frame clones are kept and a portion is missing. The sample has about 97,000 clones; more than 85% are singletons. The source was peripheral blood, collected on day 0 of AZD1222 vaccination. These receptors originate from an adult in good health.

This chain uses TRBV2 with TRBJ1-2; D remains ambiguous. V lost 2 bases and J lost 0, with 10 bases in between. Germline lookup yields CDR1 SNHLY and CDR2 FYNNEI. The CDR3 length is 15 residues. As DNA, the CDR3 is TGTGCCAGCAGTGAACTCGGAAAAGCTAACTATGGCTACACCTTC. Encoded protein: CASSELGKANYGYTF. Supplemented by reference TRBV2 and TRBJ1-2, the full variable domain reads EPEVTQTPSHQVTQMGQEVILRCVPISNHLYFYWYRQILGQKVEFLVSFYNNEISEKSEIFDDQFSVERPDGSNFTLKIRSTKLEDSAMYFCASSELGKANYGYTFGSGTRLTVV.

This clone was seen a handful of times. The CDR3 DNA follows: TGTGCCAGCAGTTCCCTACGGGGACCCCTCCACTTT. It yields the protein CASSSLRGPLHF. The chain employs TRBV28 and TRBJ1-6; no clear D gene. The CDR3 has 12 amino acids. Trimming stripped 4 bases from V and 12 bases from J, with 10 bases between. Germline V lookup: CDR1 MDHEN, CDR2 SYDVKM.

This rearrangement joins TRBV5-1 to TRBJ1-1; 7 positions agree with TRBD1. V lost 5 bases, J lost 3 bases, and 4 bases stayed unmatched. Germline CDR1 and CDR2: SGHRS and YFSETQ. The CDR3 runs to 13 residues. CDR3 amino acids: CASRGTVDTEAFF. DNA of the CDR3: TGCGCCAGCAGAGGGACAGTAGACACTGAAGCTTTCTTT.

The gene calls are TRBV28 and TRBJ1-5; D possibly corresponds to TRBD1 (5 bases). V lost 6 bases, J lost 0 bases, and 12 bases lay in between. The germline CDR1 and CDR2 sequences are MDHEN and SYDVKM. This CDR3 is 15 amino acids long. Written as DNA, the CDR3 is TGTGCCAGCAGAGACAGCGTTCATAGCAATCAGCCCCAGCATTTT. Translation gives CASRDSVHSNQPQHF.

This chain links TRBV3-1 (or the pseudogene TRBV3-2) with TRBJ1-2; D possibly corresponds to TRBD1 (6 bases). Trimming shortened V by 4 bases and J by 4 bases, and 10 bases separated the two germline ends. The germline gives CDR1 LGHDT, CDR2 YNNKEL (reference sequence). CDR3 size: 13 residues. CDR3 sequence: CASSRDISYGYTF. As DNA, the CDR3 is TGTGCCAGCAGCCGGGACATCTCCTATGGCTACACCTTC.

CDR3 sequence reads: CASSTTRNTEAFF. CDR3 nucleotides: TGTGCCAGCAGTACGACACGGAACACTGAAGCTTTCTTT. The chain employs TRBV6-2 or TRBV6-3 and TRBJ1-1; no clear D gene. CDR3 size: 13 residues. The germline CDR1 and CDR2 sequences are MNHEY and SVGEGT. Trimming stripped 5 bases from V and 1 base from J, with 8 bases between.

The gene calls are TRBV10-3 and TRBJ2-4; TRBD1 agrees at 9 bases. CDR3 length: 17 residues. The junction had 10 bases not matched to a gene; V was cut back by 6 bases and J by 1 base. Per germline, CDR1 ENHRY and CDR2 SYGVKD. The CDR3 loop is CAIRSGTGSEAKNIQYF. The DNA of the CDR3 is TGTGCCATCAGATCCGGGACAGGGAGCGAGGCCAAAAACATTCAGTACTTC.

This CDR3 is CASSSIPVGSGMAEQYF. In DNA form, the CDR3 reads TGCGCCAGCAGCTCAATCCCCGTTGGTAGCGGGATGGCAGAGCAGTACTTC. V is TRBV5-1 and J is TRBJ2-7; TRBD2 matches at 8 bases. The CDR3 totals 17 residues. The germline V gene encodes CDR1 SGHRS and CDR2 YFSETQ. After removal of 3 bases from V and 7 bases from J, the junction contained 18 bases not matched to a gene.

CDR3: CAWSPTGNTEAFF. The CDR3 DNA sequence: TGTGCCTGGAGTCCCACAGGAAACACTGAAGCTTTCTTT. The V gene is TRBV30, the J gene TRBJ1-1; D might be TRBD1 (5 bases). The CDR3 consists of 13 residues. The germline V and J ends were trimmed by 2 bases and 2 bases, with 9 bases remaining between them. CDR1 is GTSNPN and CDR2 is SVGIG in the germline V gene (reference sequence).

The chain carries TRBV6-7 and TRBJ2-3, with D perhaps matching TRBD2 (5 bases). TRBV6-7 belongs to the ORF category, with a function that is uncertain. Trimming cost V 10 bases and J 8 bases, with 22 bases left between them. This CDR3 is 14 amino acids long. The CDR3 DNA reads TGTGCCACCCTTACTCGCCGGGGTGACGTTACGCAGTATTTT. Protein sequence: CATLTRRGDVTQYF.